The T cell receptor (beta chain) under discussion was sequenced for a study of blood T cell repertoires in COVID-19. Study-level background: The cDNA or gDNA used as material had been derived from T cells, B-cell-depleted T cells, or PBMCs.

Recruitment covered 20 to 25 US areas and drew participants whose ages spanned roughly 18 to 100 years. Clinical history reported by participants formed the basis on which cohorts were assigned. Trimming took off 6 bases at V and 1 base at J, with 9 bases between the two ends. Germline values: CDR1 ENHRY, CDR2 SYGVKD. This CDR3 is built from 13 residues. Per the original methods: Amplification of reference gene primers provided the estimated nucleated cell counts. The data were produced by immunoSEQ multiplex PCR, yet TCRdb's version contains in-frame clones alone and is incomplete. V and J calls and clone size are given by that table; D and trimming were obtained from the DNA. The sample has fewer than 250,000 clones, 86% seen once.

The chain is built from TRBV10-3 and TRBJ1-1; TRBD1 might be the D (6 bases). Sample: PBMCs or T cells enriched from blood (not recorded which). This TCR was recovered from a middle-aged woman with acute COVID-19. For the CDR3, the DNA is TGTGCCATCAGGAGACAGGAGAACACTGAAGCTTTCTTT. As protein: CAIRRQENTEAFF.